These T cell receptor beta chains were read from a single sample in a study of type 1 regulatory T cells. TCRdb itself ran the reads through MiXCR, one entry per CDR3 protein. The sample shows some 22,000 distinct CDR3 sequences, just under 75% of them seen only once. No antigen is known for these receptors. Sequenced sample: cultured T cells, either the whole culture or a sorted T cell fraction (not recorded which). These receptors were obtained from a human donor in good health. Both conserved end residues are part of each CDR3. A D gene is named only where the DNA matches it firmly. Clone size is not always given. Where it is, it says once, few, many or a class for expanded clones.

V gene: TRBV6-5; D gene: NA; clone size: few; J gene: TRBJ2-1; CDR3 protein: CASSYPSAGEGEQFF; CDR3 DNA: TGTGCCAGCAGTTACCCCTCGGCAGGGGAAGGTGAGCAGTTCTTC
V gene: TRBV5-1; D gene: TRBD1; clone size: NA; J gene: TRBJ1-2; CDR3 protein: CASSPTEDRGGNGYTF; CDR3 DNA: TGCGCCAGCAGCCCCACAGAGGACAGGGGAGGAAATGGCTACACCTTC
V gene: TRBV10-3; D gene: TRBD1; clone size: NA; J gene: TRBJ2-5; CDR3 protein: CAICAGQGRAETQYF; CDR3 DNA: TGTGCCATCTGTGCCGGACAGGGTCGCGCAGAGACCCAGTACTTC
V gene: TRBV30; D gene: TRBD2; clone size: NA; J gene: TRBJ2-5; CDR3 protein: CAWSVRAGETQYF; CDR3 DNA: TGTGCCTGGAGTGTACGAGCGGGGGAGACCCAGTACTTC
V gene: TRBV19; D gene: NA; clone size: NA; J gene: TRBJ2-1; CDR3 protein: CASSPQPGGYNEQFF; CDR3 DNA: TGTGCCAGTAGTCCGCAGCCAGGGGGGTACAATGAGCAGTTCTTC
V gene: TRBV20-1; D gene: TRBD2; clone size: NA; J gene: TRBJ2-4; CDR3 protein: CSTTSGKSDIQYF; CDR3 DNA: TGCAGTACCACTAGCGGGAAATCGGACATTCAGTACTTC
V gene: TRBV13; D gene: TRBD1; clone size: few; J gene: TRBJ1-4; CDR3 protein: CASSHQQGAREKLFF; CDR3 DNA: TGTGCCAGCAGCCACCAACAGGGGGCTCGGGAAAAACTGTTTTTT
V gene: TRBV20-1; D gene: TRBD2; clone size: NA; J gene: TRBJ2-3; CDR3 protein: CSAPPGGGAGTDTQYF; CDR3 DNA: TGCAGTGCTCCACCGGGCGGGGGTGCTGGCACAGATACGCAGTATTTT
V gene: TRBV18; D gene: TRBD2; clone size: few; J gene: TRBJ2-1; CDR3 protein: CASSPQRSGGANEQFF; CDR3 DNA: TGTGCCAGCTCACCCCAGCGGAGCGGGGGGGCCAATGAGCAGTTCTTC
V gene: TRBV20-1; D gene: NA; clone size: NA; J gene: TRBJ2-1; CDR3 protein: CSASDNSGDEQFF; CDR3 DNA: TGCAGTGCTAGCGATAATAGTGGGGATGAGCAGTTCTTC
V gene: TRBV5-1; D gene: TRBD2; clone size: NA; J gene: TRBJ2-3; CDR3 protein: CASSLLAGGVTDTQYF; CDR3 DNA: TGCGCCAGCAGCTTACTAGCGGGGGGGGTCACAGATACGCAGTATTTT
V gene: TRBV20-1; D gene: NA; clone size: NA; J gene: TRBJ1-1; CDR3 protein: CSAPHGGLNTEAFF; CDR3 DNA: TGCAGTGCTCCACATGGGGGGCTAAACACTGAAGCTTTCTTT
V gene: TRBV20-1; D gene: TRBD2; clone size: NA; J gene: TRBJ2-5; CDR3 protein: CSVEAGGGQETQYF; CDR3 DNA: TGCAGTGTAGAGGCTGGCGGGGGGCAAGAGACCCAGTACTTC
V gene: TRBV6-2/TRBV6-3; D gene: TRBD1; clone size: NA; J gene: TRBJ1-5; CDR3 protein: CASRDRDSHNQPQHF; CDR3 DNA: TGTGCCAGCAGGGACCGGGACAGTCACAATCAGCCCCAGCATTTT
V gene: TRBV10-3; D gene: NA; clone size: large; J gene: TRBJ1-2; CDR3 protein: CAISERQGLGYTF; CDR3 DNA: TGTGCCATCAGTGAGCGGCAGGGGCTTGGCTACACCTTC
V gene: TRBV27; D gene: NA; clone size: NA; J gene: TRBJ1-2; CDR3 protein: CASSKEIKANYGYTF; CDR3 DNA: TGTGCCAGCAGTAAAGAAATCAAGGCTAACTATGGCTACACCTTC
V gene: TRBV7-2; D gene: NA; clone size: NA; J gene: TRBJ2-1; CDR3 protein: CASSFGRGAGNEQFF; CDR3 DNA: TGTGCCAGCAGCTTTGGTCGGGGGGCGGGAAATGAGCAGTTCTTC
V gene: TRBV20-1; D gene: NA; clone size: NA; J gene: TRBJ2-6; CDR3 protein: CSARVGRSGANVLTF; CDR3 DNA: TGCAGTGCTAGGGTAGGCCGCTCTGGGGCCAACGTCCTGACTTTC
V gene: TRBV29-1; D gene: NA; clone size: NA; J gene: TRBJ1-1; CDR3 protein: CSVDPGHLAFF; CDR3 DNA: TGCAGCGTTGATCCGGGACATCTAGCTTTCTTT
V gene: TRBV24-1; D gene: TRBD1; clone size: NA; J gene: TRBJ1-2; CDR3 protein: CATSDRTGPGYTF; CDR3 DNA: TGTGCCACCAGCGACAGGACAGGACCCGGCTACACCTTC
V gene: TRBV7-2; D gene: NA; clone size: few; J gene: TRBJ2-5; CDR3 protein: CASSLGGTQYF; CDR3 DNA: TGTGCCAGCAGCTTAGGTGGGACCCAGTACTTC
V gene: TRBV5-1; D gene: NA; clone size: NA; J gene: TRBJ2-1; CDR3 protein: CASSSAGLGASYNEQFF; CDR3 DNA: TGCGCCAGCAGCTCGGCCGGGTTGGGGGCCTCCTACAATGAGCAGTTCTTC
V gene: TRBV27; D gene: TRBD2; clone size: NA; J gene: TRBJ2-5; CDR3 protein: CASSSLAGKETQYF; CDR3 DNA: TGTGCCAGCAGTTCGTTAGCGGGGAAAGAGACCCAGTACTTC
V gene: TRBV6-1; D gene: TRBD2; clone size: NA; J gene: TRBJ2-5; CDR3 protein: CASSELVGGQETQYF; CDR3 DNA: TGTGCCAGCAGTGAACTAGTGGGGGGGCAAGAGACCCAGTACTTC
V gene: TRBV6-2/TRBV6-3; D gene: TRBD2; clone size: NA; J gene: TRBJ2-7; CDR3 protein: CASRPTSVYEQYF; CDR3 DNA: TGTGCCAGCAGACCGACTAGCGTCTACGAGCAGTACTTC
V gene: TRBV20-1; D gene: NA; clone size: NA; J gene: TRBJ2-7; CDR3 protein: CSARRSGELYEQYF; CDR3 DNA: TGCAGTGCTAGGAGATCGGGGGAGCTCTACGAGCAGTACTTC
V gene: TRBV20-1; D gene: TRBD1; clone size: NA; J gene: TRBJ1-5; CDR3 protein: CSALTGGGQPQHF; CDR3 DNA: TGCAGTGCACTGACAGGGGGTGGCCAGCCCCAGCATTTT
V gene: TRBV29-1; D gene: TRBD2; clone size: NA; J gene: TRBJ2-2; CDR3 protein: CSVVGTSGVYTGELFF; CDR3 DNA: TGCAGCGTTGTTGGTACTAGCGGGGTTTACACCGGGGAGCTGTTTTTT
V gene: TRBV5-1; D gene: TRBD2; clone size: NA; J gene: TRBJ2-7; CDR3 protein: CASRGGGYEQYF; CDR3 DNA: TGCGCCAGCAGGGGCGGGGGCTACGAGCAGTACTTC
V gene: TRBV20-1; D gene: TRBD2; clone size: once; J gene: TRBJ2-5; CDR3 protein: CSAKRLVAGDHETQYF; CDR3 DNA: TGCAGTGCAAAAAGATTAGTAGCGGGAGACCATGAGACCCAGTACTTC
V gene: TRBV7-2; D gene: NA; clone size: once; J gene: TRBJ1-4; CDR3 protein: CASSLIGEKLFF; CDR3 DNA: TGTGCCAGCAGCTTAATAGGTGAAAAACTGTTTTTT
V gene: TRBV6-6; D gene: TRBD1; clone size: NA; J gene: TRBJ2-7; CDR3 protein: CASTPKSGTGGDYEQYF; CDR3 DNA: TGTGCCAGCACCCCCAAGTCGGGGACAGGGGGCGATTACGAGCAGTACTTC
V gene: TRBV5-6; D gene: TRBD2; clone size: NA; J gene: TRBJ2-3; CDR3 protein: CASTRSGGAMTDTQYF; CDR3 DNA: TGTGCCAGCACGCGAAGCGGGGGGGCCATGACAGATACGCAGTATTTT
V gene: TRBV12-3/TRBV12-4; D gene: TRBD2; clone size: NA; J gene: TRBJ2-3; CDR3 protein: CASSFRLAGGVDTQYF; CDR3 DNA: TGTGCCAGCAGTTTCCGACTAGCGGGGGGGGTGGATACGCAGTATTTT
V gene: TRBV12-3/TRBV12-4; D gene: NA; clone size: NA; J gene: TRBJ1-2; CDR3 protein: CASSLGQFYTYGYTF; CDR3 DNA: TGTGCCAGCAGTTTAGGACAGTTTTACACCTATGGCTACACCTTC
V gene: TRBV2; D gene: NA; clone size: NA; J gene: TRBJ2-3; CDR3 protein: CASNLVVADTQYF; CDR3 DNA: TGTGCCAGCAACTTGGTAGTGGCAGATACGCAGTATTTT
V gene: TRBV24-1; D gene: TRBD1; clone size: NA; J gene: TRBJ2-2; CDR3 protein: CATSDLRRGPNTGELFF; CDR3 DNA: TGTGCCACCAGTGATTTGCGCAGGGGGCCGAACACCGGGGAGCTGTTTTTT
V gene: TRBV6-1; D gene: NA; clone size: few; J gene: TRBJ1-5; CDR3 protein: CASTLAEDLGNQPQHF; CDR3 DNA: TGTGCCAGCACCCTTGCGGAGGATCTGGGCAATCAGCCCCAGCATTTT
V gene: TRBV5-1; D gene: NA; clone size: NA; J gene: TRBJ1-1; CDR3 protein: CASKSTGVSGTEAFF; CDR3 DNA: TGCGCCAGCAAGTCGACCGGGGTGTCAGGCACTGAAGCTTTCTTT
V gene: TRBV28; D gene: NA; clone size: NA; J gene: TRBJ2-5; CDR3 protein: CASSLSGSKRAQYF; CDR3 DNA: TGTGCCAGCAGTTTATCCGGGTCAAAGCGGGCCCAGTACTTC
V gene: TRBV3-1; D gene: TRBD1; clone size: NA; J gene: TRBJ2-7; CDR3 protein: CASSRTGGAGYEQYF; CDR3 DNA: TGTGCCAGCAGCCGGACAGGGGGCGCGGGGTACGAGCAGTACTTC
V gene: TRBV20-1; D gene: TRBD1; clone size: NA; J gene: TRBJ1-6; CDR3 protein: CSARATGGVSPLHF; CDR3 DNA: TGCAGTGCTAGAGCGACAGGGGGTGTATCACCCCTCCACTTT
V gene: TRBV20-1; D gene: NA; clone size: NA; J gene: TRBJ2-7; CDR3 protein: CSAVHRAGYEQYF; CDR3 DNA: TGCAGTGCTGTTCACAGGGCGGGCTACGAGCAGTACTTC
V gene: TRBV12-3/TRBV12-4; D gene: TRBD2; clone size: NA; J gene: TRBJ2-1; CDR3 protein: CASSLHIGGTIYNEQFF; CDR3 DNA: TGTGCCAGCAGCCTCCATATCGGGGGGACCATCTACAATGAGCAGTTCTTC
V gene: TRBV30; D gene: NA; clone size: NA; J gene: TRBJ1-3; CDR3 protein: CAWSDRNTIYF; CDR3 DNA: TGTGCCTGGAGTGACAGAAACACCATATATTTT
V gene: TRBV30; D gene: TRBD1; clone size: few; J gene: TRBJ2-7; CDR3 protein: CAWSVSDRDLKQYF; CDR3 DNA: TGTGCCTGGAGTGTATCGGACAGGGACCTCAAGCAGTACTTC
V gene: TRBV2; D gene: TRBD2; clone size: medium-sized; J gene: TRBJ2-3; CDR3 protein: CASRLSGGGTDTQYF; CDR3 DNA: TGTGCCAGCAGACTTAGCGGGGGGGGGACAGATACGCAGTATTTT
V gene: TRBV6-6; D gene: NA; clone size: NA; J gene: TRBJ1-4; CDR3 protein: CASSYSRVTNEKLFF; CDR3 DNA: TGTGCCAGCAGTTACTCGAGGGTCACTAATGAAAAACTGTTTTTT
V gene: TRBV7-2; D gene: NA; clone size: NA; J gene: TRBJ2-2; CDR3 protein: CASSSSHTGELFF; CDR3 DNA: TGTGCCAGCAGCTCCTCGCATACCGGGGAGCTGTTTTTT
V gene: TRBV4-3; D gene: TRBD2; clone size: NA; J gene: TRBJ2-1; CDR3 protein: CASSFLAGGLNEQFF; CDR3 DNA: TGCGCCAGCAGCTTTTTAGCGGGGGGGCTCAATGAGCAGTTCTTC
V gene: TRBV5-8; D gene: NA; clone size: NA; J gene: TRBJ1-1; CDR3 protein: CASSFGNTEAFF; CDR3 DNA: TGTGCCAGCAGCTTCGGAAACACTGAAGCTTTCTTT